This T cell receptor beta chain was observed in a study of neurological immune-mediated disorders. Study-level findings and limits: CDR3 amino acid sequences of expanded clones were not shared across subjects, a result suggesting private repertoires in all groups. When repertoires were grouped phylogenetically, those of 18 of 34 multiple sclerosis patients fell into one related-CDR3 cluster, a possible signature.

This clonotype was found many times. Its antigen remains unidentified. The CDR3 has 15 residues. V lost 0 bases and J 0 bases, leaving 7 bases between the germline ends. Germline CDR1 and CDR2: SGHRS and YFSETQ. The cDNA was generated by 5'RACE with 10-nucleotide random UMIs. TCRdb re-derived calls from the 5' RACE reads in MiXCR, one entry per CDR3 protein. The table records 71,000 or so distinct CDR3 sequences, about 5.2% of them present only once. The J gene is TRBJ1-3, the V gene TRBV5-1; no definite D call. The TCR sequence derives from a woman in her 30s with multiple sclerosis. The sample was PBMCs. CDR3 bases: TGCGCCAGCAGCTTGGGAGGGAACTCTGGAAACACCATATATTTT. Encoded protein: CASSLGGNSGNTIYF.